This entry describes one T cell receptor beta chain. The antigen is undetermined. The source of the sample is a study of PD-1 blockade in classical Hodgkin lymphoma. Looking at the study overall: Intravenous delivery of nivolumab at 3 mg/kg to patients occurred every 2 weeks. Study-wide findings and caveats: Newly diagnosed patients had baseline TCR diversity that was reportedly lower than that of healthy donors. Repertoires differed for reasons still undefined, possibly disease activity or prior therapy. Unlike CD8+ TCR diversity, which did not rise significantly by C4D1, CD4+ TCR diversity did.

The CDR3 totals 15 residues. Per the germline V gene, CDR1 is SGHRS and CDR2 is YFSETQ. V shed 0 bases and J shed 1 base, with 10 bases lying between them. After autologous stem cell transplantation all patients relapsed, and prior brentuximab vedotin exposure differed between cohorts. Method: immunoSEQ multiplex PCR; TCRdb's copy keeps in-frame clones and lacks some. This sample has about 72,000 clones, with more than 85% found just once. The TCR originated in a human donor with classical Hodgkin lymphoma. Material: peripheral blood mononuclear cells (PBMCs), obtained at baseline. The rearrangement links TRBV5-1 to TRBJ1-1; D gene uncertain. The CDR3 nucleotides read TGCGCCAGCAGCTTGGACCTGAGAGGGAACACTGAAGCTTTCTTT. Residues: CASSLDLRGNTEAFF.